This TCR beta chain stems from a study of blood T cell repertoires in COVID-19. This clone was observed a single time. Per the original methods: Amplification with reference gene primers provided the estimates of nucleated cell counts. Using immunoSEQ multiplex PCR, the repertoire was profiled, and TCRdb retains in-frame clones only, with some absent. Clone size and the V and J calls come from that table; the DNA yielded D and trimming. Seen here are about 150,000 clones, 84% observed once, and the top ten hold almost 10%. This CDR3 is built from 15 residues. Germline V CDR1 and CDR2: KGHSH, LQKENI. The trim removed 7 bases at V and 3 bases at J, leaving 5 bases unmatched.

The sample was peripheral blood. The sequence came from a woman aged 45-65 years with acute or convalescent COVID-19. The chain combines TRBV18 with TRBJ2-2; 10 nucleotides align to TRBD1. In nucleotides, the CDR3 is TGTGCCAGCTACTTCGGGACAGGGGACACCGGGGAGCTGTTTTTT. Its protein product is CASYFGTGDTGELFF.